Below are 21 T cell receptor beta chains sequenced from a single sample in a study of monozygotic twins with cystic fibrosis. Here immunoSEQ multiplex PCR was the method, and the copy in TCRdb shows in-frame clones only, minus some. This table holds tens of thousands of clones, approximately 90% found once. Sequenced material: blood. The receptors stem from a girl aged 2-9 years with cystic fibrosis.

This chain links TRBV10-2 with TRBJ2-1, with TRBD2 identical over 13 bases. The CDR3 contains 15 residues. CDR1 WSHSY and CDR2 SAAADI come from the germline V gene. The V gene end was trimmed by 7 bases and the J gene end by 5 bases; junction bases not matched to a gene: 5. This CDR3 is CASTGLAGVNNEQFF. CDR3 in DNA: TGCGCCAGCACCGGACTAGCGGGGGTGAACAATGAGCAGTTCTTC.

The chain recombines TRBV5-1 with TRBJ2-7, with TRBD1 identical over 7 bases. CDR3 length: 13 amino acids. V trimming: 4 bases; J trimming: 4 bases; junction bases outside the gene matches: 5. The germline CDR1 and CDR2 sequences are SGHRS and YFSETQ. In DNA, the CDR3 is TGCGCCAGCAGCCCAGGGACAGAGTACGAGCAGTACTTC. Translation: CASSPGTEYEQYF.

The chain carries TRBV2 and TRBJ2-7, with 9 bases lining up with TRBD1. Trimming removed 4 bases from V and 6 bases from J; junction bases left unmatched: 4. The germline V gene has CDR1 SNHLY and CDR2 FYNNEI. The CDR3 is made up of 13 amino acids. DNA of the CDR3: TGTGCCAGCAGTGTCGGGACAGGGTTCGAGCAGTACTTC. Amino acids: CASSVGTGFEQYF.

The chain joins TRBV2 to TRBJ1-2; tentatively, D is TRBD1 (6 bases). This CDR3 spans 14 amino acids. Germline-derived CDR1 and CDR2 are SNHLY and FYNNEI. V lost 4 bases and J lost 2, with 11 bases in between. CDR3 DNA: TGTGCCAGCAGTGCGGAGGGGGACAACTATGGCTACACCTTC. This codes for CASSAEGDNYGYTF.

The rearrangement links TRBV6-5 to TRBJ1-1; 7 bases align to TRBD1. V lost 0 bases to trimming and J lost 1 base; unmatched junction nucleotides: 2. The germline V gene has CDR1 MNHEY and CDR2 SVGAGI. The CDR3 sequence is 15 residues long. The CDR3: CASSYSTGKNTEAFF. In DNA, the CDR3 is TGTGCCAGCAGTTACTCGACAGGGAAGAACACTGAAGCTTTCTTT.

The chain uses TRBV28 and TRBJ1-1, with D unclear. V was clipped by 4 bases and J by 2 bases, with 5 bases between them. The CDR3 contains 12 residues. Germline V CDR1 and CDR2: MDHEN, SYDVKM. The CDR3 region has the DNA TGTGCCAGCAGTTCGGAAAACACTGAAGCTTTCTTT. Translated: CASSSENTEAFF.

CDR3 region: CASSVADLYEQYF. The CDR3, as DNA: TGTGCCAGCAGCGTAGCCGATCTCTACGAGCAGTACTTC. The rearrangement joins TRBV9 to TRBJ2-7; D remains ambiguous. This CDR3 comprises 13 residues. In germline, CDR1 is SGDLS, CDR2 YYNGEE. Trimming removed 0 bases at V and 3 bases at J, with 7 bases between. Drawing the rest from reference TRBV9 and TRBJ2-7, the complete variable domain is DSGVTQTPKHLITATGQRVTLRCSPRSGDLSVYWYQQSLDQGLQFLIQYYNGEERAKGNILERFSAQQFPDLHSELNLSSLELGDSALYFCASSVADLYEQYFGPGTRLTVT.

The chain uses TRBV6-5 and TRBJ2-1; 10 bases agree with TRBD1. The CDR3 contains 15 residues. Germline CDR1 is MNHEY and CDR2 is SVGAGI. Trimming removed 2 bases from V and 7 bases from J; junction bases left unmatched: 5. CDR3 DNA sequence: TGTGCCAGCAGTTACAAGGACAGGGGGTTGAATGAGCAGTTCTTC. This gives the protein CASSYKDRGLNEQFF.

This chain uses TRBV6-6 with TRBJ1-5; D possibly corresponds to TRBD1 (6 bases). The V gene's germline CDR1 is MNHNY and CDR2 SVGAGI (reference sequence). The length of the CDR3 is 16 residues. Trimming took 6 bases from V and 2 from J, leaving 17 bases between them. CDR3 DNA sequence: TGTGCCAGCAGCTTCCCTCCACAGGGTGGCAATCAGCCCCAGCATTTT. Its translation is CASSFPPQGGNQPQHF.

The chain couples TRBV19 to TRBJ2-3, with 8 bases matching TRBD2. CDR3 length equals 15 residues. J gave up 6 bases and V 5 bases, and 10 bases lay outside the gene matches. Germline lookup yields CDR1 LNHDA and CDR2 SQIVND (reference sequence). The chain's CDR3 is CASSDSGADWDTQYF. DNA of the CDR3: TGTGCCAGTAGTGATAGCGGGGCGGATTGGGATACGCAGTATTTT.

The DNA for the CDR3 is TGTGCCAGCTCACGGGCCACAGGGAAGGCTAACTATGGCTACACCTTC. This encodes CASSRATGKANYGYTF. The chain combines TRBV18 with TRBJ1-2, with D possibly TRBD1 on 6 matching bases. The germline V gene has CDR1 KGHSH and CDR2 LQKENI. The length of the CDR3 is 16 residues. The V and J ends lost 4 bases and 0 bases respectively, with 15 bases between them. The full variable domain, in which reference TRBV18 and TRBJ1-2 provide the parts outside the CDR3, is NAGVMQNPRHLVRRRGQEARLRCSPMKGHSHVYWYRQLPEEGLKFMVYLQKENIIDESGMPKERFSAEFPKEGPSILRIQQVVRGDSAAYFCASSRATGKANYGYTFGSGTRLTVV.

The CDR3 is CSAQAPNTGELFF. The CDR3 bases are TGCAGCGCACAGGCTCCGAACACCGGGGAGCTGTTTTTT. The chain joins TRBV29-1 to TRBJ2-2, with D perhaps matching TRBD1 (5 bases). This CDR3 has 13 amino acids. The ends were cut back, 7 bases at V and 0 bases at J, with 9 bases in the middle. Germline CDR1 and CDR2: SQVTM and ANQGSEA.

The DNA for the CDR3 is TGTGCCAGCACTGCCCCGAACGACAATGAGCAGTTCTTC. This sequence encodes CASTAPNDNEQFF. The chain recombines TRBV5-4 with TRBJ2-1; D is undetermined. The CDR3 totals 13 residues. Germline V gene data show CDR1 as SGHNT and CDR2 as YYREEE (reference sequence). V lost 6 bases and J lost 5, with 12 bases in between.

The chain carries TRBV30 and TRBJ1-2, with D perhaps matching TRBD1 (5 bases). V dropped 5 bases and J dropped 5 bases, with 15 bases sitting between them. Germline CDR1 is GTSNPN and CDR2 is SVGIG (reference sequence). The CDR3 is made up of 13 amino acids. The CDR3 DNA reads TGTGCCTGGGCCCAGGGCGTAGGGTATGGCTACACCTTC. This codes for CAWAQGVGYGYTF.

In its sample, this clone was seen once. The chain carries TRBV6-5 and TRBJ2-2; D is ambiguous. Germline values: CDR1 MNHEY, CDR2 SVGAGI. With 7 bases removed from V and 2 bases from J, the gap between germline ends came to 11 bases. The CDR3 contains 14 residues. The CDR3: CASTPESNTGELFF. CDR3 in DNA: TGTGCCAGCACCCCGGAGTCAAACACCGGGGAGCTGTTTTTT.

This sequence joins TRBV13 and TRBJ2-3; 7 bases align to TRBD2. The CDR3 sequence is 15 residues long. After removal of 5 bases from V and 6 bases from J, the junction contained 11 bases not matched to a gene. Germline CDR1 PRHDT, CDR2 FYEKMQ (reference sequence). CDR3 in DNA: TGTGCCAGCAGCCCTCCAGCGGGGACGGGGGATACGCAGTATTTT. Translation gives CASSPPAGTGDTQYF.

The rearrangement joins TRBV7-9 to TRBJ1-1, with 9 nucleotides matching TRBD1. The CDR3 has 17 amino acids. CDR1 and CDR2 (germline): SEHNR, FQNEAQ (reference sequence). Unmatched junction bases numbered 8, after V lost 1 base and J lost 2 bases. CDR3 in DNA: TGTGCCAGCAGCTTAGTAGCGGGACAGGGATTTAACACTGAAGCTTTCTTT. Its translation: CASSLVAGQGFNTEAFF.

The V call is TRBV4-1, the J call TRBJ2-6, with D uncertain. Between the trimmed V and J ends, which lost 1 base and 0 bases, there was a span of 16 bases. Germline values: CDR1 MGHRA, CDR2 YSYEKL. This CDR3 region has 19 residues. CDR3 DNA sequence: TGCGCCAGCAGCCAAGCTCTAAAGAAAGCGTACTCTGGGGCCAACGTCCTGACTTTC. Translation gives CASSQALKKAYSGANVLTF.

This rearrangement joins TRBV4-3 to TRBJ1-1; D not resolved. Germline CDR1 reads LGHNA; CDR2 reads YSLEER. The CDR3 loop spans 15 amino acids. V lost 2 bases, J lost 6 bases, and 16 bases lay in between. In DNA form, the CDR3 reads TGCGCCAGCAGCCAAACCGCGACGCGGGCCGCTGAAGCTTTCTTT. Protein product: CASSQTATRAAEAFF.

The V gene is TRBV5-6, the J gene TRBJ1-4; no clear D gene. The CDR3 covers 15 residues. In germline, CDR1 is SGHDT, CDR2 YYEEEE. V dropped 0 bases and J dropped 3 bases, with 9 bases sitting between them. The CDR3 sequence is CASSLAGEANEKLFF. The DNA for the CDR3 is TGTGCCAGCAGCTTGGCTGGGGAGGCTAATGAAAAACTGTTTTTT.

This sequence joins TRBV6-5 and TRBJ1-5; weak D call: TRBD1 (5 bases). Germline CDR1 MNHEY, CDR2 SVGAGI. V was pared by 8 bases and J by 11 bases, with 19 bases between. This CDR3 is 13 amino acids long. The CDR3 coding sequence is TGTGCCAGCGGCATGACAGACCGCGTGGCCCAGCATTTT. Translating gives CASGMTDRVAQHF.